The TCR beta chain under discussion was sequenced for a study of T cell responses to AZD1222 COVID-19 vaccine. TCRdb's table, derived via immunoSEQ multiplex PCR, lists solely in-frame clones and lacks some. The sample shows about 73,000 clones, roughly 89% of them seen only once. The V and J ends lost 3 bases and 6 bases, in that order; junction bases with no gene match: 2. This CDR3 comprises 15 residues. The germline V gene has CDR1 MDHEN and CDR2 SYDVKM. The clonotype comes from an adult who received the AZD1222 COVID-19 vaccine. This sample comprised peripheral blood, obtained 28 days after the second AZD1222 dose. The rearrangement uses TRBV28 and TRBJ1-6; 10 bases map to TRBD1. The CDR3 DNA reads TGTGCCAGCAGTTTGTGGACAGGGGGTAATTCACCCCTCCACTTT. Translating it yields CASSLWTGGNSPLHF.